This TCR beta chain came from a study of T cell responses to AZD1222 COVID-19 vaccine. Germline-derived CDR1 and CDR2 are LNHDA and SQIVND (reference sequence). The CDR3 length is 15 residues. Trimming shortened V by 4 bases and J by 2 bases, and 12 bases separated the two germline ends. Study-wide results and limits: Seropositive at baseline were only a handful of AZD1222 recipients. No day 14 peak samples; only post-peak repertoires were characterized. Females outnumbered males among donors, who were mostly white British; clonal diversity was possibly underestimated. Spike-spanning, vaccine-associated CD4 TCRs were dominant at 160-218 and 743-854.

Only in-frame clones appear in the TCRdb table, and some are missing; sequencing was by immunoSEQ multiplex PCR. This table holds roughly 150,000 clones, 80% to 90% found once. Comment on this clone: Antigen unknown.

The sequence was obtained from an adult who had recovered from COVID-19. This sample comprised peripheral blood, obtained after recovery from COVID-19. The chain recombines TRBV19 with TRBJ1-5, with a possible D match to TRBD1 (6 bases). CDR3 sequence (DNA): TGTGCCAGTAGTACTACAGGGTGGGGCAATCAGCCCCAGCATTTT. This encodes CASSTTGWGNQPQHF.